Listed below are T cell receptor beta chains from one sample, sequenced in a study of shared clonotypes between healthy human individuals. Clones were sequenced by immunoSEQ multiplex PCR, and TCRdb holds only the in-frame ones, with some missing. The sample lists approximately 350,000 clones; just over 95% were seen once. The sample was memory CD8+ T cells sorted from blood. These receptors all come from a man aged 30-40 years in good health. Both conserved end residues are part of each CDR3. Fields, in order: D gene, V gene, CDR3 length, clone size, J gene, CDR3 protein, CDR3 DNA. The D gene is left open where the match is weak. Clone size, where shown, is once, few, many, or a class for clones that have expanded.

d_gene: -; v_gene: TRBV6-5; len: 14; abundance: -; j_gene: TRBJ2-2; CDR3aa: CASSYVVRAGELFF; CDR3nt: TGTGCCAGCAGTTACGTTGTTCGGGCCGGGGAGCTGTTTTTT
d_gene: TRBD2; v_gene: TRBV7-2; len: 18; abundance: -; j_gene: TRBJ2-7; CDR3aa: CASSLRGLAGGLAYEQYF; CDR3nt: TGTGCCAGCAGCTTACGGGGACTAGCGGGTGGACTAGCCTACGAGCAGTACTTC
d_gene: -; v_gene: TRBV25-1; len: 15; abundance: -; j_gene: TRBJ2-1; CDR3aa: CASSDYGSPGTEQFF; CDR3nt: TGTGCCAGCAGTGATTATGGGTCCCCGGGCACTGAGCAGTTCTTC
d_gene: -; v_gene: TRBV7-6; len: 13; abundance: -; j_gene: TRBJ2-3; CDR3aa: CASSLGPGDTQYF; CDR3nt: TGTGCCAGCAGCTTAGGGCCCGGGGATACGCAGTATTTT
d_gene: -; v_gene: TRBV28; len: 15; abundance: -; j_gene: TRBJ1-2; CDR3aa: CASSFAQGANYGYTF; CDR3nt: TGTGCCAGCAGTTTTGCGCAAGGGGCTAACTATGGCTACACCTTC
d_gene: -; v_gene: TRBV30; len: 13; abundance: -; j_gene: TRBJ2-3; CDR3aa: CAWSTGSTDTQYF; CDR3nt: TGTGCCTGGAGTACTGGGAGCACAGATACGCAGTATTTT
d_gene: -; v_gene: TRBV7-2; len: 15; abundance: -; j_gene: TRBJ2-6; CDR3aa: CASSLSASGANVLTF; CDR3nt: TGTGCCAGCAGCTTATCAGCGTCTGGGGCCAACGTCCTGACTTTC
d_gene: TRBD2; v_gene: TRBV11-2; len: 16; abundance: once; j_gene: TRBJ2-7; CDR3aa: CASSGRTSGGAYEQYF; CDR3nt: TGTGCCAGCAGCGGCCGGACTAGCGGAGGGGCCTACGAGCAGTACTTC
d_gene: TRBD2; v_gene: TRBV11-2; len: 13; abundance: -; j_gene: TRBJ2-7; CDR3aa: CASTFGLAGEQYF; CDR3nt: TGTGCCAGCACATTTGGACTAGCCGGGGAGCAGTACTTC
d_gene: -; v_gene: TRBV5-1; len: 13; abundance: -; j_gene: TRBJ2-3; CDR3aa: CASSLGGDDTQYF; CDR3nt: TGCGCCAGCAGCTTGGGTGGGGATGATACGCAGTATTTT
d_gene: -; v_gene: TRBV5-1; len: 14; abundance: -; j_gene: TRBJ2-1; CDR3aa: CASSLDAGNVEQFF; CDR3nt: TGCGCCAGCAGCTTGGATGCGGGGAATGTTGAGCAGTTCTTC
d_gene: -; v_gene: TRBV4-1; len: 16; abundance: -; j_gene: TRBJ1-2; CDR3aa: CASSQVIGTLGKGYTF; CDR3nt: TGCGCCAGCAGCCAAGTTATCGGGACGCTAGGGAAGGGCTACACCTTC
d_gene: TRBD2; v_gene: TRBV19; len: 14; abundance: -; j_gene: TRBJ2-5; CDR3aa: CASKLSGSRETQYF; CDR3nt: TGTGCCAGTAAACTAAGCGGGAGTAGGGAGACCCAGTACTTC
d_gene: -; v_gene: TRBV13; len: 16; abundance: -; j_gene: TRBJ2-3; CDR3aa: CASSLPLGAFTDTQYF; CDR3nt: TGTGCCAGCAGCTTACCTCTGGGGGCCTTCACAGATACGCAGTATTTT
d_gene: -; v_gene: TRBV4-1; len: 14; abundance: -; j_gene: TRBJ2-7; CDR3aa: CASSQGDITYEQYF; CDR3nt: TGCGCCAGCAGCCAAGGGGACATTACCTACGAGCAGTACTTC
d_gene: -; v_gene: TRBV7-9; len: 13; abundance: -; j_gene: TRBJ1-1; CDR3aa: CASSLTQPPEAFF; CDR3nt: TGTGCCAGCAGCCTGACACAGCCCCCTGAAGCTTTCTTT
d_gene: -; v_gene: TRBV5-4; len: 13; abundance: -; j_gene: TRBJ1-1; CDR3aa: CASSLGGNTEAFF; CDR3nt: TGTGCCAGCAGCTTGGGGGGCAACACTGAAGCTTTCTTT